Included here is one T cell receptor (beta chain) sequence, with context. The antigen is undetermined. This sample is drawn from a study of monozygotic twins with inflammatory bowel disease. Whole-study results and caveats: Healthy twins showed more clonotype sharing with others than IBD patients, especially patients with disease activity.

Germline CDR1 is KGHSH and CDR2 is LQKENI. This CDR3 contains 15 residues. UMIs incorporating a 6-nucleotide sample barcode were appended by means of template switching. The study subjected TCRalpha and TCRbeta cDNA to two nested PCRs of approximately 17 and 9 cycles. TCRdb re-called the 5' RACE reads; every CDR3 protein appears as one record, without DNA. This repertoire includes fewer than 200,000 distinct CDR3 sequences. The sample consisted of blood. The rearrangement joins TRBV18 to TRBJ1-5; TCRdb gives TRBD1 as the D gene, but with no DNA this cannot be confirmed. This TCR was sampled from a human donor with ulcerative colitis or Crohn's disease, or a healthy co-twin of an affected twin (not recorded which). This CDR3 is CASSPRRDSNQPQHF. The full variable domain, with the rest looked up from reference TRBV18 and TRBJ1-5, is NAGVMQNPRHLVRRRGQEARLRCSPMKGHSHVYWYRQLPEEGLKFMVYLQKENIIDESGMPKERFSAEFPKEGPSILRIQQVVRGDSAAYFCASSPRRDSNQPQHFGDGTRLSIL.